The clone carrying this TCR beta chain was found many times. What it binds is unknown. This CDR3 comprises 17 residues. Germline CDR1 reads SGHTA; CDR2 reads FQGNSA. Trimming removed 2 bases from V and 2 bases from J; junction bases left unmatched: 10. A single record per CDR3 protein comes from TCRdb applying MiXCR to the RT-PCR reads. The sample includes hundreds of thousands of distinct CDR3 sequences, approximately 11% of them seen just once. This sample stems from a study of response to subunit inactivated influenza vaccine. Study findings and constraints: Each seasonal influenza vaccination, the authors suggested, recruits few new T cells.

The genes are TRBV7-2 and TRBJ2-5; TRBD2 aligns across 8 bases. The receptor was isolated from a man in his fifties who received an inactivated influenza vaccine. Specimen: PBMCs from blood, collected around seven weeks after vaccination. The CDR3 loop is CASSLRGSGTTQETQYF. The CDR3 DNA reads TGTGCCAGCAGCTTACGGGGTAGCGGGACTACTCAAGAGACCCAGTACTTC.